Shown below are 3 T cell receptor beta chains from a single sample sequenced in a study of OX40 agonist ivuxolimab in advanced cancers. Produced via immunoSEQ multiplex PCR; TCRdb's table is partial and in-frame only. Of 55,000 to 75,000 clones in the sample, 80% to 85% were seen once. Sequenced material: CD4+ or CD8+ T cells sorted from blood, taken in a trial of the OX40 agonist ivuxolimab. These receptors all stem from an adult with an advanced solid tumor such as melanoma, head and neck, liver or kidney cancer.

The chain employs TRBV12-1 and TRBJ2-1; the tabulated D call, TRBD2, remains unverified against the DNA. TRBV12-1 represents a pseudogene. This CDR3 has 15 amino acids. The chain's CDR3 is CASSFGLSPYNEQFF. The CDR3 DNA is TGTGCCAGCAGCTTTGGACTATCCCCCTACAATGAGCAGTTCTTC.

The chain has TRBV18 and TRBJ1-3, with D tentatively TRBD1 (5 bases). V lost 3 bases and J lost 2, with 11 bases in between. CDR1 is KGHSH, CDR2 LQKENI, per germline. The CDR3 spans 15 residues. The CDR3 DNA reads as TGTGCCAGCTCACCCCGCGAGGGGACTGGAAACACCATATATTTT. Protein: CASSPREGTGNTIYF.

The genes are TRBV7-3 and TRBJ1-4; D perhaps matches TRBD1 (5 bases). The germline V and J ends were trimmed by 3 bases and 8 bases, with 10 bases remaining between them. The CDR3 length is 13 residues. In germline, CDR1 is SGHTA, CDR2 FQGTGA. The CDR3 DNA follows: TGTGCCAGCAGCTTTCCCCCAGGGGAAAAACTGTTTTTT. Translation gives CASSFPPGEKLFF.